This paragraph reports one T cell receptor (beta chain). The data were obtained in a study of T cells in Graves' hyperthyroidism and ophthalmopathy. Participants, patients aged 18 to 65, had newly diagnosed hyperthyroidism with a duration under 2 months. The CDR3 extends over 14 amino acids. Trimming removed 2 bases from V and 0 bases from J, with 7 bases in between. The germline gives CDR1 GTSNPN, CDR2 SVGIG (reference sequence). Template material for amplifying TCR beta CDR3 regions consisted of RNA transcripts. An initial round of RT-PCR targeting the TCR CDR3 relied on the HTBI primer set. TCRdb re-derived calls from the multiplex PCR reads in MiXCR, one entry per CDR3 protein. Of some 690,000 distinct CDR3 sequences in the sample, 15% to 20% are singletons; the top ten hold less than 20%.

The sample comprised blood. The receptor was isolated from a man aged 50 to 60 with Graves' hyperthyroidism. V and J are TRBV30 and TRBJ1-4; perhaps TRBD1 as D (6 bases). The CDR3 region has the DNA TGTGCCTGGAGTCGGACAGCAACTAATGAAAAACTGTTTTTT. Its translation is CAWSRTATNEKLFF.